A single sample gave rise to the 13 T cell receptor beta chains below, sequenced in a study of shared clonotypes between healthy human individuals. Some clones are missing from TCRdb's copy, which holds only in-frame ones; the method was immunoSEQ multiplex PCR. The sample has about half a million clones, around three quarters seen once. The sequenced material came from PBMCs. All receptors come from a woman aged 35 to 49 in good health. Some clones in this sample may be carry-over from other donors' samples.

J is TRBJ2-1 and V is TRBV12-5; 8 nucleotides agree with TRBD1. After removal of 2 bases from V and 1 base from J, the junction contained 4 bases not matched to a gene. The CDR3 is 16 residues long. Germline V lookup: CDR1 LGHNT, CDR2 FRNRAP. For the CDR3, the DNA is TGTGCTAGTGGTTTGAAGACAGGGGAGTCCTACAATGAGCAGTTCTTC. Its protein is CASGLKTGESYNEQFF.

This chain uses TRBV29-1 with TRBJ1-1; 8 bases match TRBD1. The CDR3 covers 11 residues. From germline, CDR1 is SQVTM and CDR2 ANQGSEA. The DNA for the CDR3 is TGCGGAGGACAGGGGAACACTGAAGCTTTCTTT. This encodes CGGQGNTEAFF.

This chain joins TRBV6-5 and TRBJ2-1; D gene unclear. The CDR3 spans 14 residues. Trimming removed 6 bases at V and 9 bases at J, with 18 bases between. Germline-derived CDR1 and CDR2 are MNHEY and SVGAGI. CDR3 nucleotide sequence: TGTGCCAGCAGGCAAGACCAAACCCACGGTGAGCAGTTCTTC. Protein sequence: CASRQDQTHGEQFF.

The chain carries TRBV5-8 and TRBJ1-1; TRBD1 agrees at 8 bases. Trimming cost V 1 base and J 0 bases; bases outside gene matches: 8. This CDR3 has 17 amino acids. Germline loops: CDR1 SGHTS, CDR2 YDEGEE. The CDR3 loop is CASSLRQGAKLNTEAFF. CDR3 sequence (DNA): TGTGCCAGCAGCTTGCGGCAGGGGGCGAAACTGAACACTGAAGCTTTCTTT.

Notes on this clone: This likely reflects a read error, since a far larger clone is one base away. Other DNA variants within this sample encode the same CDR3. This rearrangement joins TRBV19 to TRBJ2-6, with D perhaps matching TRBD1 or TRBD2 (5 bases each). Per germline, CDR1 LNHDA and CDR2 SQIVND (reference sequence). CDR3 length: 18 amino acids. CDR3 region: CASSIPGRKATGANVLTF. For the CDR3, the DNA is TGTGCCAGTAGTATTCCGGGACGGAAAGCCACCGGGGCCAACGTCCTGACCTTC.

This clone has a single count. This chain joins TRBV9 and TRBJ2-5, with 8 bases aligning to TRBD2. The germline V gene encodes CDR1 SGDLS and CDR2 YYNGEE. With 0 bases clipped from V and 4 bases from J, the junction kept 8 bases outside the gene matches. The CDR3 extends over 16 amino acids. The CDR3 coding sequence is TGTGCCAGCAGCGTAGAAGGAGCGGGAGTCTCAGAGACCCAGTACTTC. Translated: CASSVEGAGVSETQYF.

The V and J genes are TRBV2 and TRBJ2-7; 8 bases are a match to TRBD2. Per the germline V gene, CDR1 is SNHLY and CDR2 is FYNNEI. CDR3 length equals 14 residues. With V trimmed by 4 bases and J by 3 bases, 5 bases remained unmatched. The CDR3 here is CASSAGLGVYEQYF. The CDR3 coding sequence is TGTGCCAGCAGTGCGGGACTAGGAGTCTACGAGCAGTACTTC.

This clone was observed a few times. The chain employs TRBV27 and TRBJ2-7; 11 nucleotides match TRBD1. Looked up from germline, CDR1 is MNHEY and CDR2 is SMNVEV (reference sequence). The junction had 7 bases not matched to a gene; V was cut back by 5 bases and J by 1 base. CDR3 size: 16 residues. The CDR3 DNA reads TGTGCCAGCAGTCCTCAGGGACAGGGGGGGTCCTACGAGCAGTACTTC. This gives the protein CASSPQGQGGSYEQYF.

The rearrangement joins TRBV5-5 to TRBJ2-7; 13 bases line up with TRBD2. Germline lookup yields CDR1 SGHKS and CDR2 YYEKEE (reference sequence). The CDR3 has 16 residues. Trimming took 6 bases from V and 5 from J; bases not matched to a gene: 11. The CDR3, as DNA: TGTGCCAGCACAAGGACTAGCGGGAGAGGGGTGAACGAGCAGTACTTC. This sequence encodes CASTRTSGRGVNEQYF.

This chain uses TRBV4-1 with TRBJ2-1; 8 nucleotides align to TRBD2. The CDR3 loop spans 15 amino acids. Germline V gene data show CDR1 as MGHRA and CDR2 as YSYEKL. V lost 3 bases to trimming and J lost 6 bases; unmatched junction nucleotides: 7. This chain's CDR3 is CASSQTAGVVNEQFF. Written as DNA, the CDR3 is TGCGCCAGCAGCCAGACAGCGGGAGTGGTCAATGAGCAGTTCTTC.

The chain recombines TRBV15 with TRBJ2-7; D is possibly TRBD1 or TRBD2 (5 bases each). Germline V lookup: CDR1 LNHNV, CDR2 YYDKDF (reference sequence). The CDR3 sequence is 14 residues long. The V gene lost 2 bases and the J gene lost 3 bases, with 11 bases spanning the gap. CDR3 loop: CATSRPGPHYEQYF. The DNA of the CDR3 is TGTGCCACCAGCAGACCGGGACCCCACTACGAGCAGTACTTC.

The CDR3 DNA is TGTGCCTGGAGTCCACAGGGGGAAAAACTGTTTTTT. It yields the protein CAWSPQGEKLFF. The V call is TRBV30, the J call TRBJ1-4; 7 bases agree with TRBD1. Trimming cost V 2 bases and J 8 bases; bases outside gene matches: 2. The CDR3 is made up of 12 amino acids. The germline CDR1 and CDR2 sequences are GTSNPN and SVGIG (reference sequence).

CDR3 amino acids: CASSLNLGQGFRETQYF. DNA for the CDR3: TGTGCCAGCAGCTTGAATCTGGGACAGGGTTTCCGAGAGACCCAGTACTTC. The chain links TRBV5-6 to TRBJ2-5; the match to TRBD1 covers 9 bases. Trimming removed 1 base from V and 4 bases from J; junction bases left unmatched: 11. This CDR3 has 17 residues. From germline, CDR1 is SGHDT and CDR2 YYEEEE.